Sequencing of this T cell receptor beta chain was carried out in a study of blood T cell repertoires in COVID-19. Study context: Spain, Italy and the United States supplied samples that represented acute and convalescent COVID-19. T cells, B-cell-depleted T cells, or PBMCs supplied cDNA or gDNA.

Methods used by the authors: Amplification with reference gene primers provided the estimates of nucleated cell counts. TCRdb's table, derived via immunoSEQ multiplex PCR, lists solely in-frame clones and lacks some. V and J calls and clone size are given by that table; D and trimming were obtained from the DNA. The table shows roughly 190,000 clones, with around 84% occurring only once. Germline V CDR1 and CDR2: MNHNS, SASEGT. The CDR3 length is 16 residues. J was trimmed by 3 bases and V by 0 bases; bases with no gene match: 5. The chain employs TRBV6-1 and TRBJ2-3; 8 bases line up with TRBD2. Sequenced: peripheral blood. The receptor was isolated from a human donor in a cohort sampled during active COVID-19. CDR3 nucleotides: TGTGCCAGCAGTGAAGCGCTTGGCGGGAGGACAGATACGCAGTATTTT. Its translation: CASSEALGGRTDTQYF.